This T cell receptor (beta chain) came from a study of T cell responses to AZD1222 COVID-19 vaccine (dated by TCRdb to the early 2020s). Looking at the study overall: TCR sequencing was performed for 230 to 250 trial participants, of whom about 200 were given two doses of AZD1222 and approximately 25 were given two doses of MenACWY control vaccine. Enrollment into the trials was organized by age into subgroups of 18-55, 56-69 and 70-plus years, and those subgroups contained roughly 140, 27 and 60 TCR-sequenced participants, respectively. Results and caveats for the whole study, not just this receptor: After two AZD1222 doses, spike-specific TCR breadth and depth were significantly higher than at day 0 and than in MenACWY recipients. Epitopes outside the regions mutated in the B.1.351 and B.1.1.7 variants were reportedly recognized by nearly half of the unique spike-specific TCRs. Conclusions about previously exposed vaccinees are limited because only a handful of AZD1222 recipients were SARS-CoV-2 seropositive at baseline. Because no samples from the day 14 peak response were available, repertoires could be characterized only after the peak T cell response. In the small 56-69-year group, the increase in depth fell short of significance, most likely because of low power. Participants were mostly white British and included more females than males, and it was suggested by the authors that clonal diversity may have been underestimated. Vaccine-associated CD4 TCRs spanned the whole spike protein, with dominant responses in regions 160-218 and 743-854.

What the time point label conveys for this sample: about 28 days (+/-7) after the second vaccine dose. AZD1222 recipients with second doses at about 4 weeks or about 12 weeks were pooled, because spike-specific TCR depth and breadth did not differ between schedules. The vaccinee samples were drawn from two UK trials, COV001 and COV002, one of which was a single-blind randomized controlled phase 2/3 trial testing AZD1222 (ChAdOx1 nCoV-19) in healthy adults. Trial participant PBMC samples were collected at day 0 and day 28 after the second dose for TCRbeta chain sequencing. The CDR3 regions of human TCRbeta chains were analyzed by immunosequencing. As for how the authors treated the data: TCRs in the repertoires were matched against a reference library of SARS-CoV-2-specific TCRs that had been generated with the MIRA antigen-specificity platform. Breadth was defined as the fraction of unique TCRs that were SARS-CoV-2-associated, and depth was defined as the fraction of total T cells that were SARS-CoV-2-associated. Each spike-specific TCR was assigned to its reactive spike region and to a CD4 or CD8 class using the MIRA data. Log10-transformed breadth and depth values were compared by one-way ANOVA with Sidak's multiple comparisons tests. TCRdb holds this immuneACCESS table with in-frame rearrangements only. Some clones are missing; in checked studies, unresolved V genes explain under half, and the rest has no known cause. The DNA was the basis for D and trimming; V, J and clone size are from that table. The sample profile shows roughly 48,000 clones; roughly 90% of them were found once. The ten largest clonotypes hold about 5% of the sample.

V loses 0 bases at its end and J loses 4 bases; junction bases beyond the gene matches: 4. CDR1 and CDR2, per the germline V gene, are MRHNA and SNTAGT. The CDR3 runs 15 residues from the cysteine to the phenylalanine. Left in the record is the CDR3 DNA by itself, 45 bases read in frame from the first base. Comment on this clone: It has no known antigen specificity. The input lacks base qualities; no much larger clone sits a single base away.

Recombination joined TRBV6-4 with TRBJ2-3; a stretch of 7 junction bases matches TRBD1. The material sequenced was peripheral blood, taken 28 days after the second AZD1222 dose. The sequence was collected from an adult who received the AZD1222 COVID-19 vaccine. The DNA reads as follows: TGTGCCAGCAGTGACTCCTCGCAGGGGGCAGATACGCAGTATTTT. Its amino acids are CASSDSSQGADTQYF.